This TCR beta chain was identified during a study of blood T cell repertoires in COVID-19. About the research overall: Material from acute and convalescent COVID-19 was sourced from the United States, Italy and Spain. In each case, the material was cDNA or gDNA derived from T cells, B-cell-depleted T cells, or PBMCs.

Study processing details: Reference gene primer amplification gave estimated nucleated cell counts. Generated by immunoSEQ multiplex PCR, the TCRdb table keeps only in-frame clones and is missing some. The V and J calls and clone size are taken from that table; D and trimming were inferred from the DNA. This sample yields 60,000 or so clones, of which roughly 84% are seen a single time; roughly a tenth belongs to the top ten. This clone was seen only a few times. After removal of 2 bases from V and 7 bases from J, the junction contained 8 bases not matched to a gene. The CDR3 extends over 15 amino acids. Germline CDR1 and CDR2: LGHDT and YNNKEL (reference sequence). Seattle cases were enrolled at active infection and followed longitudinally.

Sequenced material: peripheral blood. This receptor was taken from a man aged 25 to 40 with COVID-19, enrolled during active disease. The rearrangement joins TRBV3-1 (or the pseudogene TRBV3-2) to TRBJ1-5; TRBD1 matches 7 bases. For the CDR3, the DNA is TGTGCCAGCAGCCAAACGACAGGGACGGGGCAGCCCCAGCATTTT. The encoded protein is CASSQTTGTGQPQHF.